The 27 T cell receptor beta chains given below trace back to one sample, sequenced in a study of blood T cell repertoires in COVID-19. Libraries were prepared by immunoSEQ multiplex PCR; TCRdb keeps only in-frame clonotypes and omits some of them. The sample records a few hundred thousand clones, 80% to 90% being singletons. Sequenced: peripheral blood. The receptor source for this set is a woman aged 40-49 years with acute or convalescent COVID-19.

This chain uses TRBV12-3 or TRBV12-4 with TRBJ2-3, with D hard to call. The CDR3 totals 12 residues. V was trimmed by 2 bases and J by 4 bases, leaving 4 bases between them. The CDR3 bases are TGTGCCAGCAGTTTACTCCCAGATACGCAGTATTTT. This sequence encodes CASSLLPDTQYF.

The chain uses TRBV9 and TRBJ2-3; 9 nucleotides line up with TRBD2. Germline trimming cut 4 bases from V and 4 bases from J; bases unmatched to any gene: 4. The CDR3 contains 14 residues. Germline V gives CDR1 SGDLS, CDR2 YYNGEE. This chain's CDR3 is CASSLAGGADTQYF. The CDR3 region has the DNA TGTGCCAGCAGCTTGGCGGGGGGGGCAGATACGCAGTATTTT.

J is TRBJ1-2 and V is TRBV19, with 7 bases identical to TRBD1. V shed 7 bases and J 3 bases; nucleotides not matched to a gene: 11. Germline CDR1 LNHDA, CDR2 SQIVND (reference sequence). The CDR3 totals 15 residues. The CDR3 nucleotides are TGTGCCAGTACTGCAGGGGGACAGTTCTACTATGGCTACACCTTC. Its translation: CASTAGGQFYYGYTF. Full variable domain (rest looked up from reference TRBV19 and TRBJ1-2): DGGITQSPKYLFRKEGQNVTLSCEQNLNHDAMYWYRQDPGQGLRLIYYSQIVNDFQKGDIAEGYSVSREKKESFPLTVTSAQKNPTAFYLCASTAGGQFYYGYTFGSGTRLTVV.

This clone was recorded once. Distinct nucleotide sequences in the sample also encode this CDR3. This chain joins TRBV9 and TRBJ1-5, with 10 bases identical to TRBD1. The CDR3 has 15 amino acids. The V segment lost 0 bases and the J segment 6 bases; nucleotides outside the gene matches: 3. Germline V gene lookup returns CDR1 SGDLS and CDR2 YYNGEE. CDR3 nucleotide sequence: TGTGCCAGCAGCGTAGGACAGGGGGCGGGTCAGCCCCAGCATTTT. Translation gives CASSVGQGAGQPQHF.

This clone showed up just a few times. The rearrangement joins TRBV6-4 to TRBJ1-5; weak D call: TRBD1 (5 bases). Trimming left V 5 bases short and J 1 base short, with 6 bases between. CDR1 is MRHNA, CDR2 SNTAGT, per germline. The CDR3 covers 13 residues. As DNA, the CDR3 is TGTGCCAGCAGTCGACAGAGCAATCAGCCCCAGCATTTT. Protein: CASSRQSNQPQHF.

This chain links TRBV21-1 with TRBJ2-5; the table's D gene call, TRBD2, was not cross checked with the DNA. TRBV21-1 is annotated as a pseudogene. The CDR3 consists of 12 residues. CDR3 nucleotides: TGTGCCAGCAGCCAATCTATTGGGACCCAGTACTTC. It codes for CASSQSIGTQYF.

The genes are TRBV10-3 and TRBJ1-3; tentative D call: TRBD1 (5 bases). Looked up from germline, CDR1 is ENHRY and CDR2 is SYGVKD. This CDR3 is 15 amino acids long. V was trimmed by 6 bases and J by 0 bases, leaving 12 bases between them. The DNA for the CDR3 is TGTGCCATCAGGAGAGACAGCAACTCTGGAAACACCATATATTTT. Amino acids: CAIRRDSNSGNTIYF.

V and J are TRBV5-4 and TRBJ1-2; possibly TRBD1 for D (5 bases). The CDR3 is 13 amino acids. Germline V gene sequence: CDR1 SGHNT, CDR2 YYREEE (reference sequence). V shed 3 bases and J shed 7 bases, with 13 bases lying between them. The CDR3 is CASSSGAGVGYTF. Here the CDR3 DNA reads TGTGCCAGCAGCTCGGGAGCGGGGGTTGGCTACACCTTC.

The chain joins TRBV18 to TRBJ2-3; D is possibly TRBD2 (5 bases). Germline assignment: CDR1 KGHSH and CDR2 LQKENI. The CDR3 covers 16 residues. Deletions cut 2 bases from V and 5 bases from J, with 17 bases between. The CDR3 coding sequence is TGTGCCAGCTCACCAGAGGGCTCACTCGTGGGAGATACGCAGTATTTT. Translating gives CASSPEGSLVGDTQYF. Complete variable domain (other parts from reference TRBV18 and TRBJ2-3): NAGVMQNPRHLVRRRGQEARLRCSPMKGHSHVYWYRQLPEEGLKFMVYLQKENIIDESGMPKERFSAEFPKEGPSILRIQQVVRGDSAAYFCASSPEGSLVGDTQYFGPGTRLTVL.

The chain's CDR3 is CASSLNQISSGNTIYF. DNA for the CDR3: TGCGCCAGCAGCTTGAACCAAATTAGCTCTGGAAACACCATATATTTT. The V and J genes are TRBV5-1 and TRBJ1-3, with no clear D. CDR1 and CDR2 from the germline V gene are SGHRS and YFSETQ. The CDR3 runs 16 residues. V was shortened by 1 base and J by 0 bases, with 11 bases between the two germline ends.

The chain has TRBV24-1 and TRBJ2-1; D is ambiguous. The CDR3 spans 12 residues. V lost 1 base and J lost 7, with 4 bases in between. The germline CDR1 and CDR2 sequences are KGHDR and SFDVKD. CDR3 protein: CATSDFYNEQFF. CDR3 in DNA: TGTGCCACCAGTGATTTTTATAATGAGCAGTTCTTC.

This clone was seen only a few times. The V gene is TRBV24-1, the J gene TRBJ2-2; TRBD2 might be the D (6 bases). The CDR3 loop spans 19 amino acids. Trimming stripped 3 bases from V and 7 bases from J, with 26 bases between. Looked up from germline, CDR1 is KGHDR and CDR2 is SFDVKD. The CDR3 sequence: CATSDPGPSKGGAIGELFF. The CDR3 coding sequence is TGTGCCACCAGTGATCCCGGGCCATCAAAGGGAGGAGCTATCGGGGAGCTGTTTTTT.

CDR3 DNA sequence: TGTGCCAGCAGTCCCCGGACTAGCGTGGCAGATACGCAGTATTTT. Translating gives CASSPRTSVADTQYF. This chain uses TRBV2 with TRBJ2-3, with TRBD2 identical over 9 bases. After removal of 5 bases from V and 4 bases from J, the junction contained 7 bases not matched to a gene. Germline CDR1 SNHLY, CDR2 FYNNEI. The CDR3 has 15 residues.

V is TRBV18 and J is TRBJ1-2, with TRBD1 as a possible D gene (5 bases). V was trimmed by 3 bases and J by 3 bases, leaving 11 bases between them. The CDR3 spans 14 residues. In germline, CDR1 is KGHSH, CDR2 LQKENI. The CDR3 sequence: CASSPSGGDYGYTF. CDR3 DNA: TGTGCCAGCTCACCGTCTGGAGGGGACTATGGCTACACCTTC.

This clone was found a few times. Other DNA sequences in this specimen translate into the identical CDR3. The J gene is TRBJ1-1, the V gene TRBV5-1; a possible D gene is TRBD1 (5 bases). Germline CDR1 is SGHRS and CDR2 is YFSETQ. This CDR3 is 16 amino acids long. With 0 bases removed from V and 0 bases from J, the gap between germline ends came to 12 bases. The CDR3 is CASSLGSGGMNTEAFF. The CDR3 coding sequence is TGCGCCAGCAGCTTGGGAAGCGGGGGGATGAACACTGAAGCTTTCTTT. Filled out from reference TRBV5-1 and TRBJ1-1, the complete variable domain reads KAGVTQTPRYLIKTRGQQVTLSCSPISGHRSVSWYQQTPGQGLQFLFEYFSETQRNKGNFPGRFSGRQFSNSRSEMNVSTLELGDSALYLCASSLGSGGMNTEAFFGQGTRLTVV.

The CDR3 is CASSPVAEIAGDYGYTF. The CDR3 coding sequence is TGTGCCAGCAGCCCCGTCGCCGAGATCGCAGGCGACTATGGCTACACCTTC. This chain links TRBV9 with TRBJ1-2; D remains unclear. Germline values: CDR1 SGDLS, CDR2 YYNGEE. The ends were cut back, 4 bases at V and 3 bases at J, with 22 bases in the middle. This CDR3 has 17 amino acids.

This clone was observed a single time. The rearrangement uses TRBV4-2 and TRBJ1-3; D not resolved. The CDR3 covers 16 residues. Germline CDR1 reads LGHNA; CDR2 reads YNFKEQ. Between the trimmed V and J ends, which lost 1 base and 2 bases, there was a span of 12 bases. CDR3 loop: CASSQGPAGTGNTIYF. CDR3 nucleotide sequence: TGTGCCAGCAGCCAAGGCCCGGCAGGTACTGGAAACACCATATATTTT.

The chain has TRBV5-1 and TRBJ1-1; D may be TRBD1 (6 bases). This CDR3 has 16 residues. Germline V lookup: CDR1 SGHRS, CDR2 YFSETQ. Trimming took off 4 bases at V and 0 bases at J, with 16 bases between the two ends. CDR3 amino acids: CASSLMDSRMNTEAFF. The CDR3 DNA sequence: TGCGCCAGCAGCCTGATGGACAGCCGGATGAACACTGAAGCTTTCTTT.

The chain recombines TRBV6-5 with TRBJ1-5, with D uncertain. The V end lost 0 bases, the J end lost 4 bases, and 13 bases lay between the germline ends. CDR1 and CDR2 from the germline V gene are MNHEY and SVGAGI. The CDR3 loop spans 16 amino acids. The CDR3 region has the DNA TGTGCCAGCAGTTACTCGAGTTCGGGTAGGAATCAGCCCCAGCATTTT. Translating it yields CASSYSSSGRNQPQHF.

This rearrangement joins TRBV7-8 to TRBJ1-4, with no clear D. V was pared by 1 base and J by 2 bases, with 20 bases between. This CDR3 spans 19 amino acids. Germline V gene lookup returns CDR1 SGHVS and CDR2 FQNEAQ. The CDR3 coding sequence is TGTGCCAGCAGCTTAGGGCCCGGGAAAAGTTCCTCGACTAATGAAAAACTGTTTTTT. It specifies CASSLGPGKSSSTNEKLFF. Using reference TRBV7-8 and TRBJ1-4 for the parts outside the CDR3, the full variable domain is GAGVSQSPRYKVAKRGQDVALRCDPISGHVSLFWYQQALGQGPEFLTYFQNEAQLDKSGLPSDRFFAERPEGSVSTLKIQRTQQEDSAVYLCASSLGPGKSSSTNEKLFFGSGTQLSVL.

The chain uses TRBV5-6 and TRBJ1-3, with TRBD1 as a possible D gene (6 bases). The V end lost 4 bases, the J end lost 0 bases, and 23 bases lay between the germline ends. Germline CDR1 SGHDT, CDR2 YYEEEE. The length of the CDR3 is 19 residues. The CDR3 is CASSPGGAWQDISGNTIYF. The CDR3 DNA reads TGTGCCAGCAGCCCTGGGGGGGCCTGGCAGGATATCTCTGGAAACACCATATATTTT.

In this sample, this clone turned up a few times. This chain joins TRBV7-9 and TRBJ1-5; 7 bases line up with TRBD1. Per the germline V gene, CDR1 is SEHNR and CDR2 is FQNEAQ (reference sequence). Trimming cost V 6 bases and J 2 bases; bases outside gene matches: 7. This CDR3 region has 15 residues. CDR3 nucleotide sequence: TGTGCCAGCAGTTGGACAGGTATTGGCAATCAGCCCCAGCATTTT. It specifies CASSWTGIGNQPQHF. Drawing the rest from reference TRBV7-9 and TRBJ1-5, the complete variable domain is DTGVSQNPRHKITKRGQNVTFRCDPISEHNRLYWYRQTLGQGPEFLTYFQNEAQLEKSRLLSDRFSAERPKGSFSTLEIQRTEQGDSAMYLCASSWTGIGNQPQHFGDGTRLSIL.

The chain couples TRBV3-1 (or the pseudogene TRBV3-2) to TRBJ1-1; a weak D match, TRBD1 (5 bases). The germline V gene has CDR1 LGHDT and CDR2 YNNKEL (reference sequence). The CDR3 contains 15 residues. Trimming stripped 1 base from V and 6 bases from J, with 15 bases between. DNA of the CDR3: TGTGCCAGCAGCCAAGCGCGTCGGGGGAGGGCTGAAGCTTTCTTT. Translating it yields CASSQARRGRAEAFF.

This CDR3 reads CASSFAERRAFF. In DNA, the CDR3 is TGTGCCAGTAGTTTCGCCGAGCGGCGTGCTTTCTTT. The gene calls are TRBV19 and TRBJ1-1, with D uncertain. The length of the CDR3 is 12 residues. V dropped 5 bases and J dropped 11 bases, with 15 bases sitting between them. Looked up from germline, CDR1 is LNHDA and CDR2 is SQIVND (reference sequence).

As concerns this clone: Other DNA sequences from this sample encode an identical CDR3 as well. DNA of the CDR3: TGTGCCAGCAGTTACGGGGACAGGACGAACACTGAAGCTTTCTTT. It specifies CASSYGDRTNTEAFF. This chain joins TRBV6-5 and TRBJ1-1, with 8 nucleotides matching TRBD1. The J segment lost 1 base and the V segment lost 2 bases, leaving 3 bases of the junction unmatched. The CDR3 spans 15 residues. Germline V gene lookup returns CDR1 MNHEY and CDR2 SVGAGI.

The chain couples TRBV11-2 to TRBJ2-3; D perhaps matches TRBD1 (7 bases). Trimming cost V 5 bases and J 1 base, with 19 bases left between them. This CDR3 is built from 17 residues. Germline assignment: CDR1 SGHAT and CDR2 FQNNGV. CDR3 in DNA: TGTGCCAGCAGCCCCCGGGTGGGCAGGGGGGGCACAGATACGCAGTATTTT. This gives the protein CASSPRVGRGGTDTQYF. The variable domain in full, completed from reference TRBV11-2 and TRBJ2-3, reads EAGVAQSPRYKIIEKRQSVAFWCNPISGHATLYWYQQILGQGPKLLIQFQNNGVVDDSQLPKDRFSAERLKGVDSTLKIQPAKLEDSAVYLCASSPRVGRGGTDTQYFGPGTRLTVL.

This chain joins TRBV6-5 and TRBJ1-5; 8 bases are shared with TRBD1. V lost 5 bases, J lost 9 bases, and 12 bases stayed unmatched. The germline gives CDR1 MNHEY, CDR2 SVGAGI. This CDR3 spans 15 amino acids. Written as DNA, the CDR3 is TGTGCCAGCAGTATAATCGGGACAGGCTCATGGCCCCAGCATTTT. Translated, it gives CASSIIGTGSWPQHF.